The clone carrying this T cell receptor (beta chain) was counted at least ten times. The template for TCR beta VDJ and CDR3 sequence profiling was genomic DNA. A single record per CDR3 protein comes from TCRdb applying MiXCR to the reads. This table has a few hundred thousand distinct CDR3 sequences, around 60% appearing once. This sample is drawn from a study of CD8+CD57+ T cells in acquired aplastic anemia. This TCR came from a human donor in good health. The sequencing sample was made of sorted CD4+, CD8+, or CD8+CD57+ T cells (not recorded which) from PBMCs.

CDR3 protein: CASSQGVSSYNEQFF. The CDR3 DNA reads as TGTGCCAGCAGCCAGGGGGTTTCGTCTTACAATGAGCAGTTCTTC. V gene TRBV14 combines with J gene TRBJ2-1, with D possibly being TRBD1 or TRBD2 (5 bases each). CDR1 SGHDN and CDR2 FVKESK come from the germline V gene. This CDR3 is 15 amino acids long. Trimming shortened V by 3 bases and J by 4 bases, and 13 bases separated the two germline ends.